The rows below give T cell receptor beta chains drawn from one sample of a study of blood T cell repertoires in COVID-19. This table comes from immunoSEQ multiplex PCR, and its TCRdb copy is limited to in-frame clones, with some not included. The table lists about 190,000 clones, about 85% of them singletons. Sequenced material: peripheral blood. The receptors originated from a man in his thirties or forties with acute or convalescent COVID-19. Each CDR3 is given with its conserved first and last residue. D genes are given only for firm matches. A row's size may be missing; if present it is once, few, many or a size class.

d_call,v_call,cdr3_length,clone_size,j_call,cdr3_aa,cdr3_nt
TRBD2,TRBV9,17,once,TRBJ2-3,CASSALAGGLSTDTQYF,TGTGCCAGCAGCGCCCTAGCGGGAGGACTTAGCACAGATACGCAGTATTTT
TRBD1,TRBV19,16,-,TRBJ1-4,CASTHGDRVSSEKLFF,TGTGCCAGTACCCATGGGGACAGGGTTTCCAGTGAAAAACTGTTTTTT
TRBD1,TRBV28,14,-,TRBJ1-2,CASSLTGPPYGYTF,TGTGCCAGCAGCCTGACAGGGCCACCTTATGGCTACACCTTC
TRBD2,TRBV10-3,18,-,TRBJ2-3,CAISESSGASPQADTQYF,TGTGCCATCAGTGAGTCGAGCGGGGCTAGCCCCCAGGCAGATACGCAGTATTTT
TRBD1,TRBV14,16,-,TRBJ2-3,CASSRLLTGGLDTQYF,TGTGCCAGCAGCCGACTCTTGACAGGGGGTCTGGATACGCAGTATTTT
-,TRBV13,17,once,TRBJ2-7,CASSPSPPGLRSYEQYF,TGTGCCAGCAGCCCCAGCCCACCGGGACTGCGATCCTACGAGCAGTACTTC
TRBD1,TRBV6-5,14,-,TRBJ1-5,CASSERTGGQPQHF,TGTGCCAGCAGCGAGAGGACAGGCGGTCAGCCCCAGCATTTT
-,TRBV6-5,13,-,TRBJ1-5,CASSKRENQPQHF,TGTGCCAGCAGCAAACGCGAGAATCAGCCCCAGCATTTT
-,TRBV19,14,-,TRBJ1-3,CASKTTEYRNTIYF,TGTGCCAGTAAAACAACAGAGTATCGGAACACCATATATTTT
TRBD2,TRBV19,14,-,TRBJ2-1,CASSSGGVFNEQFF,TGTGCCAGTAGTTCCGGGGGGGTCTTCAATGAGCAGTTCTTC
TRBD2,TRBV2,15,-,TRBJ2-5,CASSRLAGGQETQYF,TGTGCCAGCAGCCGACTAGCGGGGGGACAAGAGACCCAGTACTTC
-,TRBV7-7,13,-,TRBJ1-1,CASSLTSSTEAFF,TGTGCTAGCAGCTTAACAAGTTCCACTGAAGCTTTCTTT
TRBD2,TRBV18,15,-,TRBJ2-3,CASLPWGGRTDTQYF,TGTGCCAGCCTCCCCTGGGGGGGTCGAACAGATACGCAGTATTTT
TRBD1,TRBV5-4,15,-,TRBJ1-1,CASSGTGTGDTEAFF,TGTGCCAGCAGCGGAACCGGGACAGGGGACACTGAAGCTTTCTTT
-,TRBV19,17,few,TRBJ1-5,CASRDVRGVVRNQPQHF,TGTGCCAGTAGAGACGTCCGGGGGGTAGTGCGCAATCAGCCCCAGCATTTT
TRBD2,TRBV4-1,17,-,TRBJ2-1,CASSQGLAGRIGAEQFF,TGCGCCAGCAGCCAAGGGCTAGCGGGAAGGATTGGCGCTGAGCAGTTCTTC
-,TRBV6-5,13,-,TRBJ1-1,CASSKYRDTEAFF,TGTGCCAGCAGTAAATACCGGGACACTGAAGCTTTCTTT